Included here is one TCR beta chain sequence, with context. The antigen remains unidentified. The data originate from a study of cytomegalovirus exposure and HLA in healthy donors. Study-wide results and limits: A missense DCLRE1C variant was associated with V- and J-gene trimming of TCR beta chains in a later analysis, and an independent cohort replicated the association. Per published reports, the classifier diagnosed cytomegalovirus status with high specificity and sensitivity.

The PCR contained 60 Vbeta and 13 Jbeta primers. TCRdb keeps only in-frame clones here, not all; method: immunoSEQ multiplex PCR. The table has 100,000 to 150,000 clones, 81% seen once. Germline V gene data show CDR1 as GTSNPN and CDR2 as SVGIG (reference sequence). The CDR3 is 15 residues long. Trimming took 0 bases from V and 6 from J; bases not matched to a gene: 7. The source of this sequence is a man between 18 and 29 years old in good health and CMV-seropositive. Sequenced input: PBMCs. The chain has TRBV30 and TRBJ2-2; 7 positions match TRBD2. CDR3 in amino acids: CAWSVLGGGSGELFF. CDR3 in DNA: TGTGCCTGGAGTGTACTGGGGGGAGGGTCCGGGGAGCTGTTTTTT.